This T cell receptor (beta chain) comes out of a study of T cell responses to AZD1222 COVID-19 vaccine. Study observations and caveats: Seropositive AZD1222 recipients at baseline numbered only five or six. CD4 TCRs associated with vaccination spanned spike, dominating at 160-218 and 743-854. Close to half of spike-specific TCRs reportedly recognize unmutated variant regions.

CDR3 size: 14 residues. The V gene end was trimmed by 3 bases and the J gene end by 0 bases; junction bases not matched to a gene: 4. CDR1 and CDR2 from the germline V gene are DFQATT and SNEGSKA (reference sequence). Comments on this clone: Its antigen is unknown.

Clones were read by immunoSEQ multiplex PCR, and TCRdb kept only the in-frame ones, dropping some. The sample has about 78,000 clones, less than 95% seen once. Second-dose schedules of about 4 or about 12 weeks were combined. Here the sequenced sample was peripheral blood, taken 28 days after the second AZD1222 dose. The V and J genes are TRBV20-1 and TRBJ2-7, with 8 bases that match TRBD1. The TCR comes from an adult who received the AZD1222 COVID-19 vaccine. The DNA for the CDR3 is TGCAGTGCTAGTGGGCAGGGGGCCTCCTACGAGCAGTACTTC. Amino acids: CSASGQGASYEQYF.